The clone carrying this T cell receptor beta chain was picked up many times. Its cognate antigen is unknown. Time point: pre-sensitization, week 0. Regarding treatment: therapeutic diphenylcyclopropenone sensitization with weekly scalp DPC. This entry belongs to a study of human T cells and chemical hapten exposure. Study as a whole: Doses of diphenylcyclopropenone went to the patients' scalps weekly throughout the approximately 22-week study. Small volume differences among pooled libraries mainly caused per-sample TCR yield variation. Study results and caveats: It was expanded TCRs that formed significantly more large CDR3 similarity clusters than controls did.

Using its own MiXCR run on the RACE reads, TCRdb lists one record per CDR3 protein. The sample lists about 92,000 distinct CDR3 sequences, 9.6% occurring once. CDR3 size: 12 residues. The V gene lost 7 bases and the J gene lost 2 bases, with 11 bases spanning the gap. The germline CDR1 and CDR2 sequences are SQVTM and ANQGSEA. Sequenced material: whole blood, taken in connection with sensitization to the hapten diphenylcyclopropenone (DPC). The sequence was collected from a woman aged 40 to 50 with alopecia areata. Some clones in this sample may be carry-over from other donors' samples. This chain links TRBV29-1 with TRBJ1-1; D is ambiguous. CDR3: CSGAAANTEAFF. CDR3 bases: TGCAGCGGGGCGGCAGCTAACACTGAAGCTTTCTTT.